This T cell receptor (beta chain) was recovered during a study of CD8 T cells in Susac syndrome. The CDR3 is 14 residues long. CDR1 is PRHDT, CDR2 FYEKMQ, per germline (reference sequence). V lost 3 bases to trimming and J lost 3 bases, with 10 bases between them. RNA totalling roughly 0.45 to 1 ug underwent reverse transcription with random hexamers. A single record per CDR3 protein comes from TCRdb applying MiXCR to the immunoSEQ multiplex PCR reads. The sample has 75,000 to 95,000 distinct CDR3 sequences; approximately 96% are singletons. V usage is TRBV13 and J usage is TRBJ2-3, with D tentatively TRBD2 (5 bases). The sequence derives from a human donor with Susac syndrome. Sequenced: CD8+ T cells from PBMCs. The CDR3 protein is CASSFGLQTDTQYF. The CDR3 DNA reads TGTGCCAGCAGCTTCGGACTGCAAACAGATACGCAGTATTTT. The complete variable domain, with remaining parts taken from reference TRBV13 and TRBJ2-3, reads AAGVIQSPRHLIKEKRETATLKCYPIPRHDTVYWYQQGPGQDPQFLISFYEKMQSDKGSIPDRFSAQQFSDYHSELNMSSLELGDSALYFCASSFGLQTDTQYFGPGTRLTVL.